These T cell receptor beta chains were read from a single sample in a study of blood T cell repertoires in COVID-19. TCRdb's copy holds only in-frame clones and misses some; the assay was immunoSEQ multiplex PCR. Of 200,000 to 250,000 clones listed, 85% were seen once; the top ten hold about 17%. Sequencing was done on a sample of PBMCs or T cells enriched from blood (not recorded which). These receptors all come from a middle-aged man who had recovered from COVID-19. The CDR3 runs from the conserved cysteine through the conserved F or W. The D gene is left open where the match is weak. Rows may omit the clone size; those that give it use once, few, many or a size class.

.	TRBV11-3	.	TRBJ2-1	CASSPGRSKRNEQFF	TGTGCCAGCAGTCCCGGTCGCAGCAAGAGGAATGAGCAGTTCTTC
.	TRBV4-2	TRBD2	TRBJ2-1	CASRPGTSGNEQFF	TGTGCCAGCAGGCCTGGGACTAGCGGGAATGAGCAGTTCTTC
.	TRBV6-5	.	TRBJ2-7	CASSTLQVLTYEQYF	TGTGCCAGCAGTACCCTACAGGTTTTGACCTACGAGCAGTACTTC
.	TRBV21-1	.	TRBJ1-4	CASSQEVRDCEKLFF	TGTGCCAGCAGTCAAGAGGTTAGGGACTGCGAAAAACTGTTTTTT
few	TRBV10-3	.	TRBJ1-5	CAISGDTMNQPQHF	TGTGCCATCAGTGGGGACACAATGAATCAGCCCCAGCATTTT
.	TRBV4-1	TRBD2	TRBJ2-5	CASSQDKLAGGLETQYF	TGCGCCAGCAGCCAAGATAAACTAGCGGGAGGGCTGGAGACCCAGTACTTC
.	TRBV5-4	TRBD1	TRBJ1-2	CASTQPTGGPRYGYTF	TGTGCCAGCACCCAGCCGACAGGGGGGCCCCGCTATGGCTACACCTTC
.	TRBV19	.	TRBJ1-3	CASNRVSGNTIYF	TGTGCCAGTAACAGGGTTTCTGGAAACACCATATATTTT
.	TRBV10-3	TRBD2	TRBJ2-1	CAITSGRANEQFF	TGTGCCATCACTAGCGGGAGGGCCAATGAGCAGTTCTTC
.	TRBV25-1	.	TRBJ2-2	CASSEALTANTGELFF	TGTGCCAGCAGTGAGGCGCTGACAGCGAACACCGGGGAGCTGTTTTTT
.	TRBV5-5	.	TRBJ1-5	CASSLRGGDSNQPQHF	TGTGCCAGCAGCTTGCGAGGAGGGGATAGCAATCAGCCCCAGCATTTT
.	TRBV5-6	TRBD1	TRBJ1-2	CATSGLTEGAYGYTF	TGTGCCACCAGCGGTTTGACAGAGGGGGCCTATGGCTACACCTTC
.	TRBV7-2	TRBD2	TRBJ2-2	CASSGLFLAGNTGELFF	TGTGCCAGCAGCGGATTATTCCTAGCGGGTAACACCGGGGAGCTGTTTTTT
once	TRBV7-9	TRBD1	TRBJ2-7	CASSPDGDRGTDSSYEQYF	TGTGCCAGCAGCCCGGATGGGGACAGGGGGACCGACTCCTCCTACGAGCAGTACTTC
.	TRBV10-3	TRBD1	TRBJ1-4	CAISTDRGARGEKLFF	TGTGCCATCAGTACAGACAGGGGCGCCCGGGGTGAAAAACTGTTTTTT
.	TRBV18	TRBD2	TRBJ2-1	CASSRSLAGLYNEQFF	TGTGCCAGCTCCCGATCACTAGCGGGGTTATACAATGAGCAGTTCTTC
.	TRBV4-1	.	TRBJ2-7	CASSQVFSSDRVGGWYF	TGCGCCAGCAGCCAAGTTTTTTCCAGCGACAGGGTGGGGGGTTGGTACTTC
.	TRBV4-1	.	TRBJ1-5	CASSQDIGFDGIPQHF	TGCGCCAGCAGCCAAGATATTGGCTTTGACGGGATTCCCCAGCATTTT
.	TRBV19	TRBD2	TRBJ2-3	CASSPHSGTRTDTQYF	TGTGCCAGTAGTCCACATAGCGGGACGCGCACAGATACGCAGTATTTT
few	TRBV28	TRBD2	TRBJ2-1	CASSARTSINNEQFF	TGTGCCAGCAGTGCTAGGACTAGTATCAACAATGAGCAGTTCTTC
.	TRBV27	.	TRBJ1-2	CASMMQGGNYGYTF	TGTGCCAGCATGATGCAGGGAGGAAACTATGGCTACACCTTC
.	TRBV6-5	.	TRBJ2-5	CASRPGAPETQYF	TGTGCCAGCAGGCCAGGGGCGCCGGAGACCCAGTACTTC
.	TRBV4-2	TRBD1	TRBJ2-7	CASRGPGTGAYEQYF	TGTGCCAGCAGGGGGCCCGGGACAGGGGCCTACGAGCAGTACTTC
.	TRBV11-3	.	TRBJ1-6	CASSLDLGDNSPLHF	TGTGCCAGCAGCTTAGATCTCGGGGATAATTCACCCCTCCACTTT
.	TRBV7-2	.	TRBJ1-1	CASSLVRTEAFF	TGTGCCAGCAGCTTAGTGCGAACTGAAGCTTTCTTT
.	TRBV11-3	.	TRBJ2-7	CASSQGAAKGSYEQYF	TGTGCCAGCAGCCAAGGGGCTGCCAAGGGCTCCTACGAGCAGTACTTC
.	TRBV4-1	.	TRBJ1-2	CASSQVMGTPDYGYTF	TGCGCCAGCAGCCAAGTGATGGGGACACCCGATTATGGCTACACCTTC
.	TRBV5-1	TRBD2	TRBJ2-1	CASSFGTSGRGGEQFF	TGCGCCAGCAGCTTTGGGACTAGCGGGAGAGGTGGTGAGCAGTTCTTC
once	TRBV7-3	.	TRBJ2-5	CASSRGQLETQYF	TGTGCCAGCAGCCGAGGACAACTCGAGACCCAGTACTTC
many	TRBV28	.	TRBJ1-5	CASSLWTGNQPQHF	TGTGCCAGCAGTTTATGGACAGGCAATCAGCCCCAGCATTTT
.	TRBV9	.	TRBJ1-2	CASSNRRAGDYGYTF	TGTGCCAGCAGCAATAGGAGGGCGGGGGACTATGGCTACACCTTC
.	TRBV6-5	TRBD2	TRBJ2-7	CASRQTGTSAYEQYF	TGTGCCAGCAGACAAACCGGGACTAGCGCCTACGAGCAGTACTTC
.	TRBV19	TRBD1	TRBJ2-7	CASSRGTGAPYEQYF	TGTGCCAGTAGTAGGGGGACAGGGGCACCCTACGAGCAGTACTTC
.	TRBV24-1	.	TRBJ2-3	CATSEEGGARRDTQYF	TGTGCCACCAGTGAAGAAGGGGGTGCGAGAAGGGATACGCAGTATTTT
.	TRBV3-1/TRBV3-2	.	TRBJ1-2	CASSPKGGSNYGYTF	TGTGCCAGCAGCCCCAAAGGCGGCTCTAACTATGGCTACACCTTC
.	TRBV19	.	TRBJ2-1	CASSTLRRSSYNEQFF	TGTGCCAGTAGTACCCTCAGGCGCAGCTCCTACAATGAGCAGTTCTTC
.	TRBV7-9	.	TRBJ1-2	CASSLAADYGYTF	TGTGCCAGCAGCTTAGCGGCTGACTATGGCTACACCTTC
few	TRBV12-5	TRBD1	TRBJ2-2	CASRQGVSGQKNTGELFF	TGTGCTAGTCGACAGGGTGTATCGGGACAGAAGAACACCGGGGAGCTGTTTTTT
.	TRBV28	.	TRBJ2-7	CASSFIYRETTYEQYF	TGTGCCAGCAGTTTTATCTACAGGGAAACTACCTACGAGCAGTACTTC
.	TRBV11-1	TRBD1	TRBJ1-1	CASSLRDRGTEAFF	TGTGCCAGCAGCTTGCGGGACAGGGGAACTGAAGCTTTCTTT
.	TRBV6-2/TRBV6-3	TRBD1	TRBJ1-5	CASSYGTGSGQPQHF	TGTGCCAGCAGTTACGGGACAGGGAGTGGTCAGCCCCAGCATTTT
.	TRBV28	TRBD1	TRBJ1-4	CASSGQGGAYEKLFF	TGTGCCAGCAGCGGTCAAGGGGGCGCATATGAAAAACTGTTTTTT